What follows are 19 T cell receptor beta chains derived from one specimen sequenced in a study of identical twins. In TCRdb, the 5' RACE reads were re-called with MiXCR into one record per CDR3 protein. The sample has under 350,000 distinct CDR3 sequences, roughly 9% seen once. This sample also belongs to another study, concerning yellow fever vaccine responses in identical twins.

Sequencing input: CD8+ T cells sorted from blood. The receptors derive from a young woman in good health.

This clonotype has just a few counts. The chain links TRBV20-1 to TRBJ2-7, with D tentatively TRBD2 (6 bases). The CDR3 is 13 amino acids. The V gene's germline CDR1 is DFQATT and CDR2 SNEGSKA (reference sequence). V was clipped by 6 bases and J by 2 bases, with 14 bases between them. DNA of the CDR3: TGCAGTGCAGCCGGGGGAATCACCTACGAGCAGTACTTC. Its translation: CSAAGGITYEQYF.

This clonotype was counted a few times. V gene TRBV6-2 or TRBV6-3 combines with J gene TRBJ2-7; TRBD2 matches at 9 bases. The CDR3 is 15 amino acids. Per the germline V gene, CDR1 is MNHEY and CDR2 is SVGEGT. J was trimmed by 2 bases and V by 4 bases; bases with no gene match: 6. CDR3 DNA: TGTGCCAGCAGTTTCGAGACTAGCGGCACCTACGAGCAGTACTTC. Protein: CASSFETSGTYEQYF.

The table lists this clonotype with a few counts. The chain combines TRBV7-9 with TRBJ2-3; 11 bases are shared with TRBD1. The junction had 4 bases not matched to a gene; V was cut back by 7 bases and J by 4 bases. The CDR3 has 14 amino acids. Germline V gene sequence: CDR1 SEHNR, CDR2 FQNEAQ (reference sequence). CDR3 in DNA: TGTGCCAGCACTCCGGGACAGGGGGCAGATACGCAGTATTTT. Amino acids: CASTPGQGADTQYF.

In its sample, this clonotype was seen many times. The chain links TRBV28 to TRBJ2-3; 11 positions agree with TRBD1. Losses at the gene ends were 5 bases for V and 2 bases for J; bases not matched to a gene: 6. Per germline, CDR1 MDHEN and CDR2 SYDVKM. This CDR3 spans 16 amino acids. The CDR3 region is CASSPRTGGFTDTQYF. CDR3 nucleotides: TGTGCCAGCAGTCCCCGGACAGGGGGCTTCACAGATACGCAGTATTTT. The whole variable domain, remainder taken from reference TRBV28 and TRBJ2-3, is DVKVTQSSRYLVKRTGEKVFLECVQDMDHENMFWYRQDPGLGLRLIYFSYDVKMKEKGDIPEGYSVSREKKERFSLILESASTNQTSMYLCASSPRTGGFTDTQYFGPGTRLTVL.

This clonotype was recorded at least ten times. The chain employs TRBV4-2 and TRBJ2-1, with TRBD2 as a possible D gene (5 bases). Germline assignment: CDR1 LGHNA and CDR2 YNFKEQ. The CDR3 consists of 16 residues. V was pared by 4 bases and J by 3 bases, with 16 bases between. The DNA of the CDR3 is TGTGCCAGCAGCCCCGAGGTACTAGGCGACTACAATGAGCAGTTCTTC. Encoded protein: CASSPEVLGDYNEQFF.

Remarks on this clonotype: A clone one base away is much larger, so this may be a read error. The gene calls are TRBV2 and TRBJ2-3, with unresolved D. This CDR3 spans 11 amino acids. Germline V gene sequence: CDR1 SNHLY, CDR2 FYNNEI. The V gene lost 7 bases and the J gene lost 1 base, with 3 bases spanning the gap. The CDR3 sequence: CASTRTDTQYF. In nucleotides, the CDR3 is TGTGCCAGCACCCGCACAGATACGCAGTATTTT.

This clonotype was seen many times. The chain joins TRBV29-1 to TRBJ2-3; 8 nucleotides align to TRBD2. The length of the CDR3 is 14 residues. The V segment lost 3 bases and the J segment 1 base; nucleotides outside the gene matches: 3. Germline-derived CDR1 and CDR2 are SQVTM and ANQGSEA. The CDR3 coding sequence is TGCAGCGTTGATCCCGGGAGGGGCACAGATACGCAGTATTTT. The encoded protein is CSVDPGRGTDTQYF.

J is TRBJ2-2 and V is TRBV7-9; D not certain. Germline V gene sequence: CDR1 SEHNR, CDR2 FQNEAQ (reference sequence). V gave up 6 bases and J gave up 8 bases, with 13 bases separating them. The CDR3 runs 13 residues. The CDR3 sequence is CASSHSVSGELFF. DNA for the CDR3: TGTGCCAGCAGTCACTCCGTTTCTGGGGAGCTGTTTTTT.

This clonotype was detected ten times or more. The genes are TRBV10-3 and TRBJ2-1; D call uncertain. The CDR3 totals 15 residues. V was trimmed by 0 bases and J by 0 bases, leaving 6 bases between them. CDR1 is ENHRY and CDR2 is SYGVKD in the germline V gene. The CDR3 reads CAISESTDSYNEQFF. The CDR3 coding sequence is TGTGCCATCAGTGAGTCCACAGACTCCTACAATGAGCAGTTCTTC.

This clonotype was seen ten or more times. The chain employs TRBV29-1 and TRBJ2-3, with D hard to call. The CDR3 totals 13 residues. Germline V CDR1 and CDR2: SQVTM, ANQGSEA. V shed 7 bases and J shed 5 bases, with 16 bases lying between them. In DNA form, the CDR3 reads TGCAGCGCGCCCGGCGGAGTTGAAGATACGCAGTATTTT. Translating gives CSAPGGVEDTQYF.

This clonotype has at least ten counts. The rearrangement joins TRBV14 to TRBJ2-1, with D possibly matching TRBD2 (5 bases). Germline V gene lookup returns CDR1 SGHDN and CDR2 FVKESK. V gave up 10 bases and J gave up 2 bases, with 18 bases separating them. CDR3 size: 15 residues. DNA of the CDR3: TGTGCCACCAGATACGTAGCGACCCCCTACAATGAGCAGTTCTTC. Translating gives CATRYVATPYNEQFF.

The J gene is TRBJ2-1, the V gene TRBV5-1, with a weak D call TRBD2 (5 bases). This CDR3 region has 15 residues. The germline CDR1 and CDR2 sequences are SGHRS and YFSETQ. V lost 0 bases and J 7 bases, leaving 14 bases between the germline ends. The CDR3 here is CASSLAPGSWNEQFF. The CDR3, as DNA: TGCGCCAGCAGCTTGGCCCCGGGAAGTTGGAATGAGCAGTTCTTC.

This clonotype was observed many times. This chain connects TRBV25-1 to TRBJ2-7; D may correspond to TRBD1 or TRBD2 (5 bases each). CDR1 is MGHDK and CDR2 is SYGVNS in the germline V gene. V lost 3 bases, J lost 2 bases, and 17 bases lay in between. The CDR3 is made up of 16 amino acids. Here the CDR3 DNA reads TGTGCCAGCAGTGATAGGAACGGGGCTTTGACCTACGAGCAGTACTTC. This codes for CASSDRNGALTYEQYF.

This clonotype has a count of ten or more. The chain employs TRBV4-3 and TRBJ2-1; maybe TRBD2 (5 bases). This CDR3 is built from 16 residues. Germline V lookup: CDR1 LGHNA, CDR2 YSLEER. V was trimmed by 0 bases and J by 3 bases, leaving 12 bases between them. This CDR3 reads CASSQDEWGDYNEQFF. Here the CDR3 DNA reads TGCGCCAGCAGCCAAGATGAATGGGGAGACTACAATGAGCAGTTCTTC.

The rearrangement uses TRBV20-1 and TRBJ1-1, with D perhaps matching TRBD1 (6 bases). Germline V lookup: CDR1 DFQATT, CDR2 SNEGSKA (reference sequence). Trimming cost V 6 bases and J 5 bases, with 13 bases left between them. The CDR3 length is 12 residues. The CDR3 DNA reads as TGCAGTGCCAACCAGGGGATAACTGAAGCTTTCTTT. It is translated as CSANQGITEAFF.

This clonotype was recorded at least ten times. This chain connects TRBV9 to TRBJ2-1; D remains unclear. This CDR3 has 12 residues. V dropped 0 bases and J dropped 5 bases, with 3 bases sitting between them. CDR1 and CDR2 from the germline V gene are SGDLS and YYNGEE. CDR3 sequence: CASSVDDNEQFF. DNA for the CDR3: TGTGCCAGCAGCGTAGATGACAATGAGCAGTTCTTC.

V is TRBV4-3 and J is TRBJ2-1; TRBD2 is a possible D gene (6 bases). The CDR3 runs 18 residues. Per the germline V gene, CDR1 is LGHNA and CDR2 is YSLEER. The V end lost 0 bases, the J end lost 2 bases, and 17 bases lay between the germline ends. This CDR3 reads CASSQDNLGGITYNEQFF. The CDR3, as DNA: TGCGCCAGCAGCCAAGATAATTTAGGCGGGATAACCTACAATGAGCAGTTCTTC.

The chain couples TRBV6-2 or TRBV6-3 to TRBJ2-3; D is ambiguous. The CDR3 extends over 13 amino acids. Between the trimmed V and J ends, which lost 7 bases and 2 bases, there was a span of 10 bases. Germline V CDR1 and CDR2: MNHEY, SVGEGT. The CDR3 region has the DNA TGTGCCAGCACCAAAGGTTTCACAGATACGCAGTATTTT. It specifies CASTKGFTDTQYF.

This clonotype has a count of ten or more. The V and J genes are TRBV7-9 and TRBJ2-7; D not certain. CDR1 and CDR2 from the germline V gene are SEHNR and FQNEAQ (reference sequence). The CDR3 extends over 11 amino acids. V was clipped by 5 bases and J by 6 bases, with 8 bases between them. CDR3 nucleotides: TGTGCCAGCAGCACCGAAGGCGAGCAGTACTTC. This codes for CASSTEGEQYF.